What follows describes a single TCR beta chain. What it binds is not known. The assay was immunoSEQ multiplex PCR, and TCRdb's table has in-frame clones only and misses some. The table records tens of thousands of clones, roughly nine tenths of them present only once. This CDR3 contains 15 residues. CDR1 and CDR2 from the germline V gene are LNHDA and SQIVND (reference sequence). Trimming pared 5 bases from V and 7 bases from J, leaving 18 bases between. The data were obtained in a study of resident and recirculating memory T cells in vitiligo. About the study: Epidermis came from shave biopsies of lesional and nonlesional sites, plus PBMCs. General observations from the study: Clonality differed among vitiligo lesions, with no unique dominant clone.

No change in lesions over the prior 6 months defined stable disease. No patient showed confetti depigmentation, a clinical sign of active disease. This clonotype was sampled from a male donor with vitiligo. Source material: blood. V gene TRBV19 combines with J gene TRBJ2-1, with D possibly TRBD1 on 6 matching bases. DNA for the CDR3: TGTGCCAGTAGTCCCGCTTACAAGAGGGGGAATGAGCAGTTCTTC. Its translation is CASSPAYKRGNEQFF.